This TCR beta chain came from a study of T cells in Graves' hyperthyroidism and ophthalmopathy. Patients were excluded for uncontrolled infection, other autoimmune disease, pregnancy or lactation. RNA transcripts gave rise to amplified TCR beta CDR3 regions. A first-round RT-PCR of the TCR CDR3 used the HTBI primer set. TCRdb recomputed calls from the multiplex PCR reads with MiXCR, one row per CDR3 protein. The profile shows roughly 600,000 distinct CDR3 sequences, roughly 15% of them singletons. The J segment lost 2 bases and the V segment lost 8 bases, leaving 1 base of the junction unmatched. Germline V CDR1 and CDR2: MDHEN, SYDVKM. This CDR3 spans 13 amino acids. This clonotype has ten or more counts.

Sequenced: blood. The chain joins TRBV28 to TRBJ2-2; 8 nucleotides line up with TRBD1. The source of this sequence is a woman in her 50s with Graves' ophthalmopathy. The CDR3 DNA reads as TGTGCCAGCGGACAGGGCAACACCGGGGAGCTGTTTTTT. This sequence encodes CASGQGNTGELFF.